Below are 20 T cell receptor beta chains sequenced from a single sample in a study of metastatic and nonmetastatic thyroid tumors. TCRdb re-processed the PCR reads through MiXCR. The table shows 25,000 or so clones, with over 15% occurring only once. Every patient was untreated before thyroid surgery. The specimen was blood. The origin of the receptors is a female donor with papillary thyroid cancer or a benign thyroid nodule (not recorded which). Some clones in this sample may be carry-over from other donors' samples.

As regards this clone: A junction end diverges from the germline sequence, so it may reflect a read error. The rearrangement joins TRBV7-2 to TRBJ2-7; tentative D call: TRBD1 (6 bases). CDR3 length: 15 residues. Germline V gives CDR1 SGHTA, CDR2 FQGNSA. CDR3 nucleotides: TGTGCCAGGAGCTTAGCCCGGAGCAGGGGTTACGAGCAGTACTTC. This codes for CARSLARSRGYEQYF. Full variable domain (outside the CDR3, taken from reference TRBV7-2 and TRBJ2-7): GAGVSQSPSNKVTEKGKDVELRCDPISGHTALYWYRQSLGQGLEFLIYFQGNSAPDKSGLPSDRFSAERTGGSVSTLTIQRTQQEDSAVYLCARSLARSRGYEQYFGPGTRLTVT.

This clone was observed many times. CDR3 nucleotides: TGTGCCAGTTTAGCATCCAGGGTTGCCGGGGAGCTGTTTTTT. It is translated as CASLASRVAGELFF. V usage is TRBV28 and J usage is TRBJ2-2, with D possibly TRBD1 on 5 matching bases. This CDR3 is built from 14 residues. The germline V gene has CDR1 MDHEN and CDR2 SYDVKM. Trimming left V 9 bases short and J 6 bases short, with 17 bases between.

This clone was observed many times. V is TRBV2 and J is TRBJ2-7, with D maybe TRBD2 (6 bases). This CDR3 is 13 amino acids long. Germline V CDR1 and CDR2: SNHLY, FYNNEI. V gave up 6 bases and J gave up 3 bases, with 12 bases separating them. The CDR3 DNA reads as TGTGCCAGCAGGCGGGACGGGAACTACGAGCAGTACTTC. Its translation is CASRRDGNYEQYF.

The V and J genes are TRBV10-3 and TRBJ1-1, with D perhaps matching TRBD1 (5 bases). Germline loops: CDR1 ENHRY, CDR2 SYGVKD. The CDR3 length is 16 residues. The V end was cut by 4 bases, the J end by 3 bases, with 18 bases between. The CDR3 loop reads CAISAGLRQGDTEAFF. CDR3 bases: TGTGCCATCAGTGCGGGCCTTCGTCAAGGGGACACTGAAGCTTTCTTT.

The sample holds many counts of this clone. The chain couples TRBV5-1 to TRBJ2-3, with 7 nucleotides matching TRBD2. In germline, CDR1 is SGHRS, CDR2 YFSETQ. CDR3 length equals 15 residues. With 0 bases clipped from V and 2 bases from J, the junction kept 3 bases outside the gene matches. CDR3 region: CASSLGGSATDTQYF. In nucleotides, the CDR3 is TGCGCCAGCAGCTTGGGCGGGAGCGCCACAGATACGCAGTATTTT.

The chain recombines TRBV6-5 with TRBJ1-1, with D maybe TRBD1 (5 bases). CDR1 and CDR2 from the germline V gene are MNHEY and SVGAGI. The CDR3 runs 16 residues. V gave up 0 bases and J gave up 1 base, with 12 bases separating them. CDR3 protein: CASSYSGRSGNTEAFF. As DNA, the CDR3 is TGTGCCAGCAGTTACTCGGGACGAAGTGGGAACACTGAAGCTTTCTTT.

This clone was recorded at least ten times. CDR3 in DNA: TGCAGTGCTAGGGGACCTGGAACCGGGGAGCTGTTTTTT. This sequence encodes CSARGPGTGELFF. J is TRBJ2-2 and V is TRBV20-1, with D perhaps matching TRBD1 or TRBD2 (5 bases each). The CDR3 runs to 13 residues. Germline V gives CDR1 DFQATT, CDR2 SNEGSKA (reference sequence). The ends were cut back, 3 bases at V and 5 bases at J, with 10 bases in the middle.

CDR3 region: CASSSPTPTGLNYGYTF. The DNA for the CDR3 is TGTGCCAGCAGTTCCCCAACTCCGACAGGGTTGAATTATGGCTACACCTTC. The chain recombines TRBV28 with TRBJ1-2, with 7 positions matching TRBD1. The V gene's germline CDR1 is MDHEN and CDR2 SYDVKM. This CDR3 has 17 residues. With 4 bases clipped from V and 5 bases from J, the junction kept 16 bases outside the gene matches.

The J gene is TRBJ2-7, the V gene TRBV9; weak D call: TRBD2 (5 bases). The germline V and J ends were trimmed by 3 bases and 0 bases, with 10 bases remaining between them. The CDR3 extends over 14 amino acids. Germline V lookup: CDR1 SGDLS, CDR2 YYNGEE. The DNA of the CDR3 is TGTGCCAGCAGCGCTACGGGGATCTCCTACGAGCAGTACTTC. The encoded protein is CASSATGISYEQYF.

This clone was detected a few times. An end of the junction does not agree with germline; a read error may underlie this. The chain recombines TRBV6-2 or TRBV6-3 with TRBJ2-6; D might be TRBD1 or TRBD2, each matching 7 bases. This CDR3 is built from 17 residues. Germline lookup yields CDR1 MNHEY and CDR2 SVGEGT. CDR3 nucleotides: TGTGCCAGCAGCACCATACAGGGGAGGGGTGGGGCCAACGTCCTGAATTTC. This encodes CASSTIQGRGGANVLNF.

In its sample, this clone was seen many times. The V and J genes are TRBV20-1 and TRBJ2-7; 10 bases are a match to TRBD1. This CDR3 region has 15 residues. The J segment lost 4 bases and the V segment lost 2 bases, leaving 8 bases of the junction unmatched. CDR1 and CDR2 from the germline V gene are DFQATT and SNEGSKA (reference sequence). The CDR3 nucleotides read TGCAGTGCTAGAAGGCCGGGACAGGGGCTTTACGAGCAGTACTTC. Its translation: CSARRPGQGLYEQYF.

CDR3 sequence: CASSYSGQGREQYF. In nucleotides, the CDR3 is TGTGCCAGCAGTTACTCTGGTCAGGGACGGGAGCAGTACTTC. The chain combines TRBV6-6 with TRBJ2-7; D is possibly TRBD1 or TRBD2 (5 bases each). V lost 0 bases, J lost 7 bases, and 13 bases lay in between. This CDR3 comprises 14 residues. CDR1 and CDR2 (germline): MNHNY, SVGAGI (reference sequence).

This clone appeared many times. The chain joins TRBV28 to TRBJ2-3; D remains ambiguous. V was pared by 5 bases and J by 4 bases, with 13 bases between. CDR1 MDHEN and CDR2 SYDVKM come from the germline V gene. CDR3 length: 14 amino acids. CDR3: CASSDSSVPDTQYF. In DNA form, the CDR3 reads TGTGCCAGCAGTGACTCGTCTGTCCCAGATACGCAGTATTTT. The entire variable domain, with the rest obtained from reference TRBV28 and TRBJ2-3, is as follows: DVKVTQSSRYLVKRTGEKVFLECVQDMDHENMFWYRQDPGLGLRLIYFSYDVKMKEKGDIPEGYSVSREKKERFSLILESASTNQTSMYLCASSDSSVPDTQYFGPGTRLTVL.

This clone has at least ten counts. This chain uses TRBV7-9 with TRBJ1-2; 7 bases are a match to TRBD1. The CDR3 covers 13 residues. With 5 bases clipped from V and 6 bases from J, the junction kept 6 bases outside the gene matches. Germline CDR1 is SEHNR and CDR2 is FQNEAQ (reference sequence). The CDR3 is CASSKAQGDGYTF. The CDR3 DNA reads TGTGCCAGCAGCAAAGCCCAGGGGGATGGCTACACCTTC.

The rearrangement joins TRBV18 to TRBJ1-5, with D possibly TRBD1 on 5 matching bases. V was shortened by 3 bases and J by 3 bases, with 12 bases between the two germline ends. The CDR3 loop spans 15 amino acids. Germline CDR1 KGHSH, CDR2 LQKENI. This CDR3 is CASSPGPGPNQPQHF. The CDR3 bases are TGTGCCAGCTCACCGGGACCCGGCCCCAATCAGCCCCAGCATTTT.

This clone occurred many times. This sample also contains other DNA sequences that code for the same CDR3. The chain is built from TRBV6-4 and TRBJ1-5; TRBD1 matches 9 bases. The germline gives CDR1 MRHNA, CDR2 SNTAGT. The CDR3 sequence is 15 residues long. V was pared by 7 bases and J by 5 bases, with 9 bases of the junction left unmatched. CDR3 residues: CASNGSTGGYQPQHF. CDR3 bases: TGTGCCAGCAACGGCTCGACAGGGGGTTATCAGCCCCAGCATTTT.

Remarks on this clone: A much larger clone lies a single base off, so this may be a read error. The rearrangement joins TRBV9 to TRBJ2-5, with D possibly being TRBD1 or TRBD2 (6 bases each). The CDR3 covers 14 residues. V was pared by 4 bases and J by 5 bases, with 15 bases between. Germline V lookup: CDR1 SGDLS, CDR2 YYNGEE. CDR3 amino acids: CASSTGAGMETQYF. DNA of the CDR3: TGTGCCAGCAGCACGGGGGCAGGGATGGAGACCCAGTACTTC.

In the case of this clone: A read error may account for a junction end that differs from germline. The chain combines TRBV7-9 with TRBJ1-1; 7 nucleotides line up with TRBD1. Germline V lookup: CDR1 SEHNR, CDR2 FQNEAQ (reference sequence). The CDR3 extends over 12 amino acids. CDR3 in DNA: TGTTCCAGCAGCTCAGGGGGTAAGGGAGCTTTCTTT. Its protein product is CSSSSGGKGAFF. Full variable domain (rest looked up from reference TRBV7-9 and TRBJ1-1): DTGVSQNPRHKITKRGQNVTFRCDPISEHNRLYWYRQTLGQGPEFLTYFQNEAQLEKSRLLSDRFSAERPKGSFSTLEIQRTEQGDSAMYLCSSSSGGKGAFFGQGTRLTVV.

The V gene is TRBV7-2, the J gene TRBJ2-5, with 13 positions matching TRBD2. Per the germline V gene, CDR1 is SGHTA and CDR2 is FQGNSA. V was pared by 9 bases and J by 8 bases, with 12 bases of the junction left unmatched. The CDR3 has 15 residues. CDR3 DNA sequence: TGTGCCAGGGGCGGACTAGCGGGAGAATGGTATACCCAGTACTTC. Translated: CARGGLAGEWYTQYF.

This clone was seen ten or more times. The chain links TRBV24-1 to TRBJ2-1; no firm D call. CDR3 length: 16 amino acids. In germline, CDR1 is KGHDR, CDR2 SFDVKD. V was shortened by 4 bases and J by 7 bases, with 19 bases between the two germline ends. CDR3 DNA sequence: TGTGCCACCAGTGACTCGACTCCGAGAGCGTTAAATGAGCAGTTCTTC. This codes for CATSDSTPRALNEQFF.